The 16 T cell receptor beta chains below come from one sample, sequenced in a study of T-cell reconstitution after alpha-beta-depleted transplantation in children. Preparation of the TCRbeta library was carried out with unique molecular identifiers. TCRdb analysed the PCR reads with MiXCR anew, one entry per CDR3 protein. The sample carries 140,000 to 150,000 distinct CDR3 sequences, roughly 9% recorded once. Sample: PBMCs, mostly from graft donor cells, taken 180 days after TCRalphabeta/CD19-depleted stem cell transplant. The receptors here all came from a female patient aged 2-15 years who had a stem cell transplant for congenital amegakaryocytic thrombocytopenia, so the T cells may come from the graft donor.

The chain combines TRBV29-1 with TRBJ2-1; 10 bases line up with TRBD2. This CDR3 is 16 amino acids long. Germline CDR1 is SQVTM and CDR2 is ANQGSEA. J was trimmed by 4 bases and V by 8 bases; bases with no gene match: 14. CDR3 sequence: CSSSDRPGLAYNEQFF. The CDR3 DNA reads TGCAGCTCTTCGGACCGACCGGGACTAGCGTACAATGAGCAGTTCTTC.

This clonotype has a count of ten or more. J is TRBJ2-4 and V is TRBV11-2; D is perhaps TRBD2 (5 bases). Between the trimmed V and J ends, which lost 5 bases and 0 bases, there was a span of 23 bases. The germline V gene has CDR1 SGHAT and CDR2 FQNNGV. The CDR3 sequence is 19 residues long. The CDR3 sequence: CASSPRLDFEGLAKNIQYF. The CDR3 bases are TGTGCCAGCAGCCCTCGACTGGACTTTGAAGGTCTAGCCAAAAACATTCAGTACTTC.

V usage is TRBV5-4 and J usage is TRBJ2-6; either TRBD1 or TRBD2 may supply D (6 bases each). The CDR3 covers 16 residues. The ends were cut back, 1 base at V and 4 bases at J, with 12 bases in the middle. CDR1 and CDR2 (germline): SGHNT, YYREEE (reference sequence). The CDR3 region has the DNA TGTGCCAGCAGCTTGCCGGGGGCGGACGGGGCCAACGTCCTGACTTTC. Translated, it gives CASSLPGADGANVLTF.

This clonotype was seen at least ten times. This chain links TRBV5-1 with TRBJ1-2; maybe TRBD1 (6 bases). Trimming took 5 bases from V and 2 from J, leaving 13 bases between them. Germline CDR1 and CDR2: SGHRS and YFSETQ. The CDR3 is made up of 14 amino acids. DNA for the CDR3: TGCGCCAGCAGTCGACAGGAGTCGAACTATGGCTACACCTTC. The encoded protein is CASSRQESNYGYTF.

This clonotype was counted many times. The chain couples TRBV12-3 or TRBV12-4 to TRBJ2-3, with D tentatively TRBD1 or TRBD2 (5 bases each). CDR3 length equals 14 residues. The V and J ends lost 0 bases and 5 bases respectively, with 9 bases between them. CDR3 loop: CASSLATRGDTQYF. DNA for the CDR3: TGTGCCAGCAGTTTAGCGACGAGGGGAGATACGCAGTATTTT.

This clonotype has at least ten counts. The V gene is TRBV18, the J gene TRBJ1-4, with TRBD1 as a possible D gene (6 bases). V was cut by 8 bases and J by 5 bases, with 12 bases left in between. Germline loops: CDR1 KGHSH, CDR2 LQKENI. The CDR3 is 13 amino acids. This chain's CDR3 is CASQQGENEKLFF. In DNA, the CDR3 is TGTGCCAGCCAACAGGGAGAGAATGAAAAACTGTTTTTT.

This clonotype was seen repeatedly, ten times or more. This sequence joins TRBV12-5 and TRBJ2-1; 8 bases line up with TRBD2. This CDR3 comprises 15 residues. V was clipped by 8 bases and J by 8 bases; unmatched bases: 14. Germline V gene lookup returns CDR1 LGHNT and CDR2 FRNRAP. CDR3 amino acids: CASRREGRFGYEQFF. CDR3 in DNA: TGTGCTAGTCGACGGGAGGGCCGGTTTGGGTATGAGCAGTTCTTC.

This clonotype was found many times. The gene calls are TRBV28 and TRBJ1-3, with a possible D match to TRBD1 (5 bases). Germline V gives CDR1 MDHEN, CDR2 SYDVKM. This CDR3 is built from 15 residues. V lost 7 bases, J lost 2 bases, and 15 bases lay in between. This CDR3 is CASNPSGTAGNTIYF. The CDR3 DNA sequence: TGTGCCAGCAACCCTTCCGGGACGGCTGGAAACACCATATATTTT.

This clonotype was recorded a few times. The chain combines TRBV5-1 with TRBJ2-3, with 14 bases matching TRBD2. Per germline, CDR1 SGHRS and CDR2 YFSETQ. CDR3 length: 14 amino acids. V shed 7 bases and J 5 bases; nucleotides not matched to a gene: 3. CDR3 protein: CASGTSGSGDTQYF. The CDR3 coding sequence is TGCGCCAGCGGGACTAGCGGGAGTGGAGATACGCAGTATTTT.

There are many counts of this clonotype. The chain joins TRBV29-1 to TRBJ2-1, with D tentatively TRBD1 or TRBD2 (5 bases each). Germline V lookup: CDR1 SQVTM, CDR2 ANQGSEA. Trimming cost V 7 bases and J 9 bases, with 28 bases left between them. This CDR3 is built from 16 residues. The CDR3 reads CSGERWLWDGSGEQFF. For the CDR3, the DNA is TGCAGCGGAGAGCGTTGGCTATGGGACGGCAGCGGTGAGCAGTTCTTC.

This clonotype has just a few counts. This chain joins TRBV5-1 and TRBJ2-3, with TRBD2 matching over 9 bases. V shed 0 bases and J 2 bases; nucleotides not matched to a gene: 4. Looked up from germline, CDR1 is SGHRS and CDR2 is YFSETQ. The CDR3 length is 16 residues. The CDR3: CASSLVTSGYTDTQYF. In nucleotides, the CDR3 is TGCGCCAGCAGCTTGGTAACTAGCGGGTACACAGATACGCAGTATTTT.

In this sample, this clonotype turned up a few times. The chain is built from TRBV7-3 and TRBJ2-1, with 12 bases that match TRBD2. CDR1 is SGHTA, CDR2 FQGTGA, per germline. The J segment lost 5 bases and the V segment lost 5 bases, leaving 1 base of the junction unmatched. CDR3 length equals 14 residues. The CDR3 nucleotides read TGTGCCAGCAGCCGGACTAGCGGGAACAATGAGCAGTTCTTC. It specifies CASSRTSGNNEQFF.

There are many counts of this clonotype. This chain joins TRBV12-3 or TRBV12-4 and TRBJ2-5, with D tentatively TRBD1 (6 bases). The CDR3 contains 15 residues. Trimming removed 5 bases at V and 4 bases at J, with 17 bases between. CDR3 DNA: TGTGCCAGCAGTAACAGGGACACCTCCGGAGAGACCCAGTACTTC. Translated: CASSNRDTSGETQYF.

The chain is built from TRBV3-1 and TRBJ1-3; 9 positions match TRBD1. The V gene's germline CDR1 is LGHDT and CDR2 YNNKEL (reference sequence). The V and J ends lost 11 bases and 8 bases, in that order; junction bases with no gene match: 22. The CDR3 sequence is 17 residues long. CDR3 region: CACCQAPTGQGLDTIYF. The CDR3 DNA reads TGTGCCTGCTGCCAAGCCCCGACGGGACAGGGTTTGGACACCATATATTTT. The full variable domain, with the rest looked up from reference TRBV3-1 and TRBJ1-3, is DTAVSQTPKYLVTQMGNDKSIKCEQNLGHDTMYWYKQDSKKFLKIMFSYNNKELIINETVPNRFSPKSPDKAHLNLHINSLELGDSAVYFCACCQAPTGQGLDTIYFGEGSWLTVV.

This clonotype was detected many times. The chain recombines TRBV7-2 with TRBJ2-1; TRBD2 matches at 11 bases. Per the germline V gene, CDR1 is SGHTA and CDR2 is FQGNSA. The trim removed 3 bases at V and 14 bases at J, leaving 3 bases unmatched. The length of the CDR3 is 12 residues. CDR3 in DNA: TGTGCCAGCAGCTTGGTAGCGGGAGGGAAGTTCTTC. It is translated as CASSLVAGGKFF. Full variable domain (rest looked up from reference TRBV7-2 and TRBJ2-1): GAGVSQSPSNKVTEKGKDVELRCDPISGHTALYWYRQSLGQGLEFLIYFQGNSAPDKSGLPSDRFSAERTGGSVSTLTIQRTQQEDSAVYLCASSLVAGGKFFGPGTRLTVL.

This clonotype was seen a handful of times. The V gene is TRBV14, the J gene TRBJ1-1; D is possibly TRBD1 (6 bases). V shed 4 bases and J shed 0 bases, with 24 bases lying between them. The CDR3 runs 19 residues. Germline lookup yields CDR1 SGHDN and CDR2 FVKESK. The CDR3 here is CASSLLLGRGRIMNTEAFF. The CDR3 DNA sequence: TGTGCCAGCAGCCTCCTATTGGGCAGGGGAAGGATCATGAACACTGAAGCTTTCTTT.